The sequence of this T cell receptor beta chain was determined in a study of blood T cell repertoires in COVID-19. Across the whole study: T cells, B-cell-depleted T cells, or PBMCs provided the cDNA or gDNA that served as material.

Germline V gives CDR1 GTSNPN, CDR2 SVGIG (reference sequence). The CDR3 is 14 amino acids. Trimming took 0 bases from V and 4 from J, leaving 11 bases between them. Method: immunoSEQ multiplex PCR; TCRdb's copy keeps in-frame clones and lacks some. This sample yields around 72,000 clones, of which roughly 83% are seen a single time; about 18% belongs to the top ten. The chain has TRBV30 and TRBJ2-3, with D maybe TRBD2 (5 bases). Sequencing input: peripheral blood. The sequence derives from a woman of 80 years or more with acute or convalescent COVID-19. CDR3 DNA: TGTGCCTGGAGTGTAGAGGGAGTTGCAGATACGCAGTATTTT. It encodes CAWSVEGVADTQYF.